This TCR beta chain comes out of a study of shared clonotypes between healthy human individuals. About this clone: The antigen remains unidentified.

Germline V gives CDR1 LNHDA, CDR2 SQIVND (reference sequence). The J segment lost 5 bases and the V segment lost 9 bases, leaving 6 bases of the junction unmatched. The CDR3 sequence is 12 residues long. The naive CD8 fraction comprised CD45RO-negative cells positively selected for CCR7 and excluded terminally differentiated effector memory CD45RA+ cells. Sequenced by immunoSEQ multiplex PCR; TCRdb stores in-frame clones only, minus some. The sample has roughly 2,000,000 clones; 93% are singletons. Study results and caveats: It was observed that approximately 5% of naive CD4 clonotypes were shared across a handful of donors.

The J gene is TRBJ1-2, the V gene TRBV19, with TRBD1 matching 7 bases. This clonotype originated in a man aged 18 to 29 in good health. Some clones in this sample may be carry-over from other donors' samples. The sequenced material came from naive CD8+ T cells from PBMCs. The CDR3 nucleotides read TGTGCCAGCCAGACAGGGAAATATGGCTACACCTTC. Translated: CASQTGKYGYTF. Full variable domain (missing parts from reference TRBV19 and TRBJ1-2): DGGITQSPKYLFRKEGQNVTLSCEQNLNHDAMYWYRQDPGQGLRLIYYSQIVNDFQKGDIAEGYSVSREKKESFPLTVTSAQKNPTAFYLCASQTGKYGYTFGSGTRLTVV.